This T cell receptor beta chain was found in a study of monozygotic twins with inflammatory bowel disease. Study-wide results and caveats: Patients got different immunosuppressive treatments, which may have made their repertoires more variable. In these data, no single strong IBD-associated signal or clonotype received support. Inverse Simpson values showed less TCRbeta diversity in IBD patients than in their healthy co-twins.

Each donor had 2.5 to 3 ml of blood drawn. Notes on this clonotype: Its antigen is undetermined.

There are 16 residues in the CDR3. Per germline, CDR1 KGHDR and CDR2 SFDVKD. After re-calling the 5' RACE reads, TCRdb lists one entry per CDR3 protein, DNA absent. Across 110,000 to 150,000 distinct CDR3 sequences, the top ten clones capture 0.95% to 1.5% of the sample. Sequenced sample: blood. V usage is TRBV24-1 and J usage is TRBJ2-3; the D call of TRBD1 rests on TCRdb alone, since no DNA is present to check it. This clonotype was obtained from a human donor with ulcerative colitis or Crohn's disease, or a healthy co-twin of an affected twin (not recorded which). The CDR3 region is CATSDLQAGRTDTQYF.